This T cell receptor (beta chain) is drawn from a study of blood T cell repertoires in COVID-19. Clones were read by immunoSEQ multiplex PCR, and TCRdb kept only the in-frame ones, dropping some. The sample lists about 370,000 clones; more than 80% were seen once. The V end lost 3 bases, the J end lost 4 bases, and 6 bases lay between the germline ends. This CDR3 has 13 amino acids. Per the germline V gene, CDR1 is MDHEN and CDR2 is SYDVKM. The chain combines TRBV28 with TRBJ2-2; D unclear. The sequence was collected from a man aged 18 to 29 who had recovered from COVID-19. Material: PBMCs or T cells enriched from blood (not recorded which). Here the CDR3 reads CASSFTSTGELFF. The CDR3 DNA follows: TGTGCCAGCAGTTTTACTTCCACCGGGGAGCTGTTTTTT.